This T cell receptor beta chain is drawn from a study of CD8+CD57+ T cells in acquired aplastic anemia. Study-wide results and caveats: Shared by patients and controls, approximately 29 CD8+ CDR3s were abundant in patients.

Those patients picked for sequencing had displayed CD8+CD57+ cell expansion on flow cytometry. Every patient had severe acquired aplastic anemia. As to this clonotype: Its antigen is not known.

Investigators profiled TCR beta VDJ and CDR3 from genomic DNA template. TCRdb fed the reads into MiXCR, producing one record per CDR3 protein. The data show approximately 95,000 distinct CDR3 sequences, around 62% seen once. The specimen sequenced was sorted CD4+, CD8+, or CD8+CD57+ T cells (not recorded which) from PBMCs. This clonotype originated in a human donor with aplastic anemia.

The CDR3 protein is CASSLGGTNYGYTF. CDR3 in DNA: TGTGCCAGCAGCTTAGGGGGGACAAACTATGGCTACACCTTC. The rearrangement uses TRBV7-9 and TRBJ1-2; weak D call: TRBD1 (6 bases). Looked up from germline, CDR1 is SEHNR and CDR2 is FQNEAQ (reference sequence). V was trimmed by 1 base and J by 2 bases, leaving 8 bases between them. The CDR3 spans 14 residues. Full variable domain (missing parts from reference TRBV7-9 and TRBJ1-2): DTGVSQNPRHKITKRGQNVTFRCDPISEHNRLYWYRQTLGQGPEFLTYFQNEAQLEKSRLLSDRFSAERPKGSFSTLEIQRTEQGDSAMYLCASSLGGTNYGYTFGSGTRLTVV.